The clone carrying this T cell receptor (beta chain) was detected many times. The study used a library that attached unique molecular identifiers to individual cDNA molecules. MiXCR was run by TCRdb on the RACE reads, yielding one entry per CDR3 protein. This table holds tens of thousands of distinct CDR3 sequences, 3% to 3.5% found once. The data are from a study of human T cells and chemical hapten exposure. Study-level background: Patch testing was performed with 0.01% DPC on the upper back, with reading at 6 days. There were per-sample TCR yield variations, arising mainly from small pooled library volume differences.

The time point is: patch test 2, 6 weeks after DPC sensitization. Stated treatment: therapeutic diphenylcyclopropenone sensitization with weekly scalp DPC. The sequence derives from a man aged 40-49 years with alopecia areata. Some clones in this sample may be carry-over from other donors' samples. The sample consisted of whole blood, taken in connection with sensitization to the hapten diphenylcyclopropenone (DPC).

CDR3 region: CSARSGAGLANEQFF. The DNA for the CDR3 is TGCAGTGCTCGATCGGGGGCAGGGTTGGCCAATGAGCAGTTCTTC. The chain combines TRBV20-1 with TRBJ2-1, with D perhaps matching TRBD1 or TRBD2 (6 bases each). Germline assignment: CDR1 DFQATT and CDR2 SNEGSKA (reference sequence). This CDR3 contains 15 residues. The ends were cut back, 5 bases at V and 6 bases at J, with 20 bases in the middle.